Reported below is one TCR beta chain. This may come from a read error, since a much larger clone is one base off. This record belongs to a study of tumor-infiltrating lymphocytes in primary liver carcinoma. This CDR3 is 15 amino acids long. The V gene's germline CDR1 is MNHEY and CDR2 SVGAGI. Total RNA amounting to 450 to 500 ng was the source from which TCR beta cDNA was made with a constant-region primer. ARM-PCR was slightly modified, and three nested multiplex PCR rounds with it gave rise to the TCR beta libraries. Two initial PCR rounds of about 9 cycles each paired TRBV1-TRBV30 forward primers with a C-beta reverse primer. TCRdb processed the multiplex PCR reads anew with MiXCR; each CDR3 protein has one entry. The table records 330,000 or so distinct CDR3 sequences, around three fifths of them present only once. It was unsorted whole blood that yielded blood RNA, and germline DNA was also extracted. The authors collected four milliliters of peripheral blood before surgery.

This chain links TRBV6-5 with TRBJ1-6, with D maybe TRBD1 (5 bases). This TCR came from a man aged 40-49 years with primary liver carcinoma and hepatitis B virus infection. The source material was peripheral blood. CDR3 loop: CASSYESRVGSPFHF. The CDR3 region has the DNA TGTGCCAGCAGTTACGAGTCCAGGGTTGGTTCACCCTTCCACTTT.